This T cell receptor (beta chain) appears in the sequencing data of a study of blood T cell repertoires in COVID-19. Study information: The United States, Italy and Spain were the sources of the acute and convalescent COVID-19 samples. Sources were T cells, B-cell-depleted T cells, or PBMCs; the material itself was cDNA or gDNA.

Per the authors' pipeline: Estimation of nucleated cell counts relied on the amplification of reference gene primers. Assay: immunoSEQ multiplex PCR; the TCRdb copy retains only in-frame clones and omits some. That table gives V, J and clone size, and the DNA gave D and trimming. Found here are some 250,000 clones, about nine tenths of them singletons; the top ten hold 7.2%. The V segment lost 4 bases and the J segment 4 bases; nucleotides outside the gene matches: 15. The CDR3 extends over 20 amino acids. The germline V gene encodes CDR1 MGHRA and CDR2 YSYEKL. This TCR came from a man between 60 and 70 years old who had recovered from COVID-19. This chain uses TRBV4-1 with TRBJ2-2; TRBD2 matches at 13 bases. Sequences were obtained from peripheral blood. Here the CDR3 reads CASSRIPGTSGAQLTGELFF. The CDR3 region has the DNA TGCGCCAGCAGCCGAATCCCCGGGACTAGCGGGGCCCAGCTCACCGGGGAGCTGTTTTTT.